A selection of T cell receptor beta chains follows, all from one sample in a study of blood T cell repertoires in COVID-19. Libraries were prepared by immunoSEQ multiplex PCR; TCRdb keeps only in-frame clonotypes and omits some of them. The sample lists 200,000 or so clones, around 84% occurring once. The specimen sequenced was peripheral blood. The receptors here all came from a man in his forties or fifties with acute or convalescent COVID-19. Each CDR3 is given with its conserved first and last residue. D genes are given only for firm matches. Expanded clones get a size class; other rows say once, few or many, or leave the size out.

J: TRBJ1-1; V: TRBV18; length: 16; size: .; D: TRBD1; CDR3: CASSPQRQGVNTEAFF; DNA: TGTGCCAGCTCACCGCAACGACAGGGGGTCAACACTGAAGCTTTCTTT
J: TRBJ1-5; V: TRBV2; length: 15; size: .; D: TRBD1; CDR3: CASRRQGLSNQPQHF; DNA: TGTGCCAGCAGAAGACAGGGTTTGAGCAATCAGCCCCAGCATTTT
J: TRBJ1-1; V: TRBV29-1; length: 13; size: .; D: .; CDR3: CSVVTFMNTEAFF; DNA: TGCAGCGTTGTAACATTCATGAACACTGAAGCTTTCTTT
J: TRBJ1-1; V: TRBV7-9; length: 17; size: .; D: TRBD1; CDR3: CASSPWGTGIMNTEAFF; DNA: TGTGCCAGCAGCCCCTGGGGGACAGGGATTATGAACACTGAAGCTTTCTTT
J: TRBJ1-5; V: TRBV6-5; length: 12; size: .; D: .; CDR3: CASTTGNQPQHF; DNA: TGTGCCAGCACCACGGGGAATCAGCCCCAGCATTTT
J: TRBJ1-1; V: TRBV19; length: 14; size: .; D: TRBD1; CDR3: CASTLTGGYTEAFF; DNA: TGTGCCAGTACTCTGACAGGGGGTTACACTGAAGCTTTCTTT
J: TRBJ2-7; V: TRBV5-1; length: 18; size: .; D: TRBD2; CDR3: CASSLVPPSGGAGYEQYF; DNA: TGCGCCAGCAGCTTGGTACCTCCCTCGGGGGGGGCGGGGTACGAGCAGTACTTC
J: TRBJ1-1; V: TRBV6-5; length: 15; size: .; D: TRBD1; CDR3: CASSSLGQGRPEAFF; DNA: TGTGCCAGCAGTTCTCTCGGACAGGGCCGGCCAGAAGCTTTCTTT
J: TRBJ1-1; V: TRBV5-4; length: 15; size: .; D: .; CDR3: CASSLVAGGDTEAFF; DNA: TGTGCCAGCAGCTTGGTGGCAGGAGGAGACACTGAAGCTTTCTTT
J: TRBJ2-5; V: TRBV7-2; length: 16; size: .; D: TRBD2; CDR3: CASSQSSGGGQETQYF; DNA: TGTGCCAGCAGCCAGTCTAGCGGGGGGGGCCAAGAGACCCAGTACTTC
J: TRBJ1-5; V: TRBV5-8; length: 15; size: .; D: .; CDR3: CASSQGTNSNQPQHF; DNA: TGTGCCAGCAGCCAAGGAACTAATAGCAATCAGCCCCAGCATTTT
J: TRBJ2-3; V: TRBV10-3; length: 19; size: .; D: .; CDR3: CAISELNPGWRGSTDTQYF; DNA: TGTGCCATCAGTGAGCTTAACCCTGGGTGGAGGGGCAGCACAGATACGCAGTATTTT
J: TRBJ1-5; V: TRBV4-1; length: 14; size: .; D: .; CDR3: CASSQEVGSQPQHF; DNA: TGCGCCAGCAGCCAAGAAGTCGGGAGTCAGCCCCAGCATTTT
J: TRBJ1-6; V: TRBV7-6; length: 14; size: .; D: .; CDR3: CASSLIGVGSPLHF; DNA: TGTGCCAGCAGCTTAATAGGGGTTGGTTCACCCCTCCACTTT
J: TRBJ1-2; V: TRBV7-2; length: 14; size: few; D: TRBD1; CDR3: CASSFWDREGGYTF; DNA: TGTGCCAGCAGCTTTTGGGACAGGGAAGGTGGCTACACCTTC
J: TRBJ1-2; V: TRBV6-5; length: 14; size: .; D: .; CDR3: CASSYTQRSYGYTF; DNA: TGTGCCAGCAGTTACACCCAGCGGTCCTATGGCTACACCTTC
J: TRBJ1-5; V: TRBV6-4; length: 14; size: .; D: .; CDR3: CASSSGVVFQPQHF; DNA: TGTGCCAGCAGTTCAGGGGTAGTATTTCAGCCCCAGCATTTT